These T cell receptor beta chains were read from a single sample in a study of cytomegalovirus exposure and HLA in healthy donors. The data were produced by immunoSEQ multiplex PCR, yet TCRdb's version contains in-frame clones alone and is incomplete. Counted here are a few hundred thousand clones, 80% to 90% occurring once; the ten biggest clones make up about 1%. The sequencing sample was made of PBMCs. The receptors stem from a woman between 18 and 29 years old in good health and CMV-seronegative. CDR3s include the opening cysteine and the closing phenylalanine or tryptophan. D genes are given only for firm matches. Part of the rows lack a size; the others show once, few, many or a class for expanded clones.

cdr3_nt cdr3_aa j_call v_call d_call clone_size
TGCGCCAGCAGCTTTGGAGAGCGGGGGGAGACCCAGTACTTC CASSFGERGETQYF TRBJ2-5 TRBV5-1 TRBD2 .
TGTGCCAGCAGTCCTCAGTTCTATGGCTACACCTTC CASSPQFYGYTF TRBJ1-2 TRBV2 . .
TGTGCCAGCAGCCCAGACAGGGGGCCCGGCTATGGCTACACCTTC CASSPDRGPGYGYTF TRBJ1-2 TRBV11-2 TRBD1 .
TGTGCCAGCAGCGTAGCGGGGGGCGGGAACGAGCAGTACTTC CASSVAGGGNEQYF TRBJ2-7 TRBV9 . .
TGTGCCAGTACCACCCCGCGGGACTGCATCTCTTTC CASTTPRDCISF TRBJ2-7 TRBV19 . .
TGTGCCTGGAGGGGACAGGGTGACAATCAGCCCCAGCATTTT CAWRGQGDNQPQHF TRBJ1-5 TRBV30 TRBD1 .
TGTGCCAGCAGTGGATTGCGGACGAACACCGGGGAGCTGTTTTTT CASSGLRTNTGELFF TRBJ2-2 TRBV2 . .
TGCAGCGTTGAAGATCGGGCGGGAGGCCCCTACGAGCAGTACTTC CSVEDRAGGPYEQYF TRBJ2-7 TRBV29-1 TRBD2 once
TGTGCCTGGAGTGTAAGGGACAGGGGGACCTACGAGCAGTACTTC CAWSVRDRGTYEQYF TRBJ2-7 TRBV30 TRBD1 .
TGTGCCAGCAGCCCGACAGGGTGGGAGACCCAGTACTTC CASSPTGWETQYF TRBJ2-5 TRBV9 TRBD1 .